The clone carrying this T cell receptor beta chain was picked up one time. Germline V gene data show CDR1 as SEHNR and CDR2 as FQNEAQ (reference sequence). Trimming stripped 2 bases from V and 6 bases from J, with 10 bases between. The CDR3 extends over 13 amino acids. This sample is part of a study of shared clonotypes between healthy human individuals. Clones were read by immunoSEQ multiplex PCR, and TCRdb kept only the in-frame ones, dropping some. The sample records 2,500,000 or so clones, 80% to 95% being singletons. This clonotype was sampled from a man aged 18 to 30 in good health. Some clones in this sample may be carry-over from other donors' samples. The chain uses TRBV7-9 and TRBJ1-2, with D possibly matching TRBD1 (5 bases). Sequenced sample: naive CD4+ T cells from PBMCs. Indicated subset: CD45RA+ positively selected. The CDR3 here is CASSLTQDNGYTF. The CDR3 DNA sequence: TGTGCCAGCAGCTTAACACAGGACAATGGCTACACCTTC.